The entry that follows covers one TCR beta chain sequence. J lost 4 bases, V lost 4 bases, and 11 bases had no gene match. From germline, CDR1 is SGHDN and CDR2 FVKESK. The CDR3 is 18 amino acids. Assay: immunoSEQ multiplex PCR; the TCRdb copy retains only in-frame clones and omits some. The sample includes under 1,100,000 clones, about 77% of them seen just once. The data belong to a study of shared clonotypes between healthy human individuals. About the study: Two female and a few male donors aged 18 to 49 were enrolled.

Material for sequencing was memory CD4+ T cells sorted from blood. Regarding subset: CD45RA-negative fraction. This sequence was found in a man younger than 30 in good health. The V and J genes are TRBV14 and TRBJ2-2, with 11 bases that match TRBD2. CDR3 coding DNA: TGTGCCAGCAGCCCTAAGAGTACTAGCGGGAGACGCACCGGGGAGCTGTTTTTT. This codes for CASSPKSTSGRRTGELFF.